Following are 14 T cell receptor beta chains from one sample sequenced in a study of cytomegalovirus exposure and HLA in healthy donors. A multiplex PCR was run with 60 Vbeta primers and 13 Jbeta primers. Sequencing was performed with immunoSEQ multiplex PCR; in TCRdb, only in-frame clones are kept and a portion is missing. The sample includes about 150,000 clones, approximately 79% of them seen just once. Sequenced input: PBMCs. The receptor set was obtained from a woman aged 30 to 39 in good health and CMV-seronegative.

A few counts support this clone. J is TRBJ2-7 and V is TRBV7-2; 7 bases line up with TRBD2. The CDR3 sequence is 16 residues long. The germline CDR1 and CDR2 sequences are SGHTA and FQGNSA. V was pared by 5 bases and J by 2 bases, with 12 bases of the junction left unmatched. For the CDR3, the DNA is TGTGCCAGCAGCGCAACGGGGGGAAGAAGGGCCTACGAGCAGTACTTC. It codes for CASSATGGRRAYEQYF.

As DNA, the CDR3 is TGCAGCGTTGGGGACAGGCTAAGTGGCTACACCTTC. Protein product: CSVGDRLSGYTF. The genes are TRBV29-1 and TRBJ1-2; 8 nucleotides agree with TRBD1. The germline V gene encodes CDR1 SQVTM and CDR2 ANQGSEA. The CDR3 has 12 amino acids. Losses at the gene ends were 4 bases for V and 7 bases for J; bases not matched to a gene: 5.

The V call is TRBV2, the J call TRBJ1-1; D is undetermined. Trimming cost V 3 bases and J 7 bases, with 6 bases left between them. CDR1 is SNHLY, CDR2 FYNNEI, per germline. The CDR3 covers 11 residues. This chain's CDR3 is CASSDSLEAFF. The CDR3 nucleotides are TGTGCCAGCAGTGATTCCCTTGAAGCTTTCTTT.

CDR3 loop: CASRAGDGYTF. DNA of the CDR3: TGTGCCAGCAGGGCAGGGGATGGCTACACCTTC. V usage is TRBV2 and J usage is TRBJ1-2; maybe TRBD1 (6 bases). The CDR3 consists of 11 residues. Germline lookup yields CDR1 SNHLY and CDR2 FYNNEI. Trimming shortened V by 6 bases and J by 6 bases, and 8 bases separated the two germline ends. The full variable domain, rest sourced from reference TRBV2 and TRBJ1-2, is EPEVTQTPSHQVTQMGQEVILRCVPISNHLYFYWYRQILGQKVEFLVSFYNNEISEKSEIFDDQFSVERPDGSNFTLKIRSTKLEDSAMYFCASRAGDGYTFGSGTRLTVV.

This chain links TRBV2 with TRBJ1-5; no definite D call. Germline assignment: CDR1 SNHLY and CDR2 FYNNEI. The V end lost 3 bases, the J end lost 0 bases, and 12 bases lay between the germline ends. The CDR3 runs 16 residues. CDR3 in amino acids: CASSDLQVPSNQPQHF. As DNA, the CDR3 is TGTGCCAGCAGTGATTTGCAGGTGCCTAGCAATCAGCCCCAGCATTTT.

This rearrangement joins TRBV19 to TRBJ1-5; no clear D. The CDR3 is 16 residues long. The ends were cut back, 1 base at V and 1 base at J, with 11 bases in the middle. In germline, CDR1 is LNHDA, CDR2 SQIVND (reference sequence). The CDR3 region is CASSIVAGQSNQPQHF. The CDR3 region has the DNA TGTGCCAGTAGTATAGTGGCGGGTCAGAGCAATCAGCCCCAGCATTTT. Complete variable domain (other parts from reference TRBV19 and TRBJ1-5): DGGITQSPKYLFRKEGQNVTLSCEQNLNHDAMYWYRQDPGQGLRLIYYSQIVNDFQKGDIAEGYSVSREKKESFPLTVTSAQKNPTAFYLCASSIVAGQSNQPQHFGDGTRLSIL.

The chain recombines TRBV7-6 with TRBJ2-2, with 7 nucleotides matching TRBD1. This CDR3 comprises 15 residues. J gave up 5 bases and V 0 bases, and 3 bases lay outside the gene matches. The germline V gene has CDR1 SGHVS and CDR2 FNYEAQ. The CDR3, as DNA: TGTGCCAGCAGCTTAGCCGGGACAGCAACCGGGGAGCTGTTTTTT. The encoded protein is CASSLAGTATGELFF. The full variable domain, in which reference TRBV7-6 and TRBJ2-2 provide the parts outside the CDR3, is GAGVSQSPRYKVTKRGQDVALRCDPISGHVSLYWYRQALGQGPEFLTYFNYEAQQDKSGLPNDRFSAERPEGSISTLTIQRTEQRDSAMYRCASSLAGTATGELFFGEGSRLTVL.

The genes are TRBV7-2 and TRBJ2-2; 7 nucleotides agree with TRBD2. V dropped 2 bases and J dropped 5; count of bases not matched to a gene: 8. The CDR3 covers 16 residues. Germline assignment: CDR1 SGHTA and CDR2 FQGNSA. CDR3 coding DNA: TGTGCCAGCAGCTTACAGGCTAGCGGAGGTACCGGGGAGCTGTTTTTT. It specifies CASSLQASGGTGELFF.

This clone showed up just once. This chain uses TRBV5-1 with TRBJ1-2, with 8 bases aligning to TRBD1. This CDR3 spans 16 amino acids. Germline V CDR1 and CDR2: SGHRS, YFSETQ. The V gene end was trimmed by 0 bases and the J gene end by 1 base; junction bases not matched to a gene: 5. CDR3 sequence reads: CASSLGQGRFNYGYTF. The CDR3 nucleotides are TGCGCCAGCAGCTTGGGACAGGGGCGTTTTAACTATGGCTACACCTTC.

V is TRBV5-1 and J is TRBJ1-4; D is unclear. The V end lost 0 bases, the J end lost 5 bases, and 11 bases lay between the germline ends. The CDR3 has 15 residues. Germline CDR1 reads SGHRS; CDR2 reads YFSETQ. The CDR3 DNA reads TGCGCCAGCAGCTTGGTACCCACTACAAATGAAAAACTGTTTTTT. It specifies CASSLVPTTNEKLFF.

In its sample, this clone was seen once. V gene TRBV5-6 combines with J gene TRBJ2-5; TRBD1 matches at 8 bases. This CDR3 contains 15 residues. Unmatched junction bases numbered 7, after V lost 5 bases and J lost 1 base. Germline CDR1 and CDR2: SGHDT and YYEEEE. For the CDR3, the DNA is TGTGCCAGCAGTAGGGCCGGGACAGGCCAAGAGACCCAGTACTTC. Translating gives CASSRAGTGQETQYF.

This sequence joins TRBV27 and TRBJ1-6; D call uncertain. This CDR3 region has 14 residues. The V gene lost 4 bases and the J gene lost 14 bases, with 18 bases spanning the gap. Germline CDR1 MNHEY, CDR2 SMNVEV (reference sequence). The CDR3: CASSYTGSLLTLHF. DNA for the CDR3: TGTGCCAGCAGTTATACCGGGTCCCTACTGACCCTCCACTTT.

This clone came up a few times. The CDR3, as DNA: TGTGCCAGCAGCCCCGGGACAGCCAACTATGGCTACACCTTC. It yields the protein CASSPGTANYGYTF. This chain uses TRBV6-6 with TRBJ1-2, with TRBD1 identical over 7 bases. Losses at the gene ends were 6 bases for V and 2 bases for J; bases not matched to a gene: 6. The CDR3 is 14 residues long. Germline-derived CDR1 and CDR2 are MNHNY and SVGAGI (reference sequence).

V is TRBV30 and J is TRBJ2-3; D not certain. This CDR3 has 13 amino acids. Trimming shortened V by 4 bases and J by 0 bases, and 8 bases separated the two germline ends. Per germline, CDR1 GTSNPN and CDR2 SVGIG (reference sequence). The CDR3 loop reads CAWNGLSTDTQYF. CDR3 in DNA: TGTGCCTGGAATGGCTTAAGCACAGATACGCAGTATTTT. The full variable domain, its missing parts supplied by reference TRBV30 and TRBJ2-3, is SQTIHQWPATLVQPVGSPLSLECTVEGTSNPNLYWYRQAAGRGLQLLFYSVGIGQISSEVPQNLSASRPQDRQFILSSKKLLLSDSGFYLCAWNGLSTDTQYFGPGTRLTVL.